This T cell receptor beta chain was retrieved from a study of cytomegalovirus exposure and HLA in healthy donors. Broader study findings: High sensitivity and specificity were reportedly achieved when the classifier diagnosed cytomegalovirus status. Most observed TCR sequences were rare, whereas some public TCRs were detected in many donors.

60 Vbeta and 13 Jbeta primers were used in PCR. Generated by immunoSEQ multiplex PCR, the TCRdb table keeps only in-frame clones and is missing some. The sample lists some 150,000 clones, about two thirds occurring once. Germline loops: CDR1 SGHNT, CDR2 YYREEE (reference sequence). This CDR3 spans 15 amino acids. In the case of this clone: Its specificity is not known.

The chain recombines TRBV5-4 with TRBJ2-5, with 7 bases lining up with TRBD1. The DNA end is a closer match to TRBJ2-7, so the J assignment may be wrong. The sequencing sample was made of PBMCs. This clonotype was obtained from an older woman in good health and CMV-seropositive. The CDR3 DNA reads as TGTGCCAGCAGCTTGTCAGTGACAGGGACCTACGAGCAGTACTTC. Amino acids: CASSLSVTGTYEQYF.